A selection of T cell receptor beta chains follows, all from one sample in a study of OX40 agonist ivuxolimab in advanced cancers. Sequenced by immunoSEQ multiplex PCR; TCRdb stores in-frame clones only, minus some. The sample has about 100,000 clones, approximately 80% seen once. Sequenced here: CD4+ or CD8+ T cells sorted from blood, sampled in a trial of the OX40 agonist ivuxolimab. The receptors stem from an adult with an advanced solid tumor such as melanoma, head and neck, liver or kidney cancer. The CDR3 runs from the conserved cysteine through the conserved F or W. Fields, in order: clone size, V gene, J gene, D gene, CDR3 DNA, CDR3 protein. The D gene is left open where the match is weak. Only some rows state a clone size, as once, few, many or a class for expanded clones.

clone_size: .
v_call: TRBV11-2
j_call: TRBJ2-2
d_call: .
cdr3_nt: TGTGCCAGCAGCGAAACCGGGGAGCTGTTTTTT
cdr3_aa: CASSETGELFF

clone_size: .
v_call: TRBV30
j_call: TRBJ2-1
d_call: .
cdr3_nt: TGTGCCTGGAGTGTAAGAGATGAGCAGTTCTTC
cdr3_aa: CAWSVRDEQFF

clone_size: .
v_call: TRBV4-3
j_call: TRBJ2-3
d_call: .
cdr3_nt: TGCGCCAGCAGCCAAGTCCGGGGGAGCACAGATACGCAGTATTTT
cdr3_aa: CASSQVRGSTDTQYF

clone_size: .
v_call: TRBV6-6
j_call: TRBJ2-2
d_call: .
cdr3_nt: TGTGCCAGCAGTGAGGGGACCGGGGAGCTGTTTTTT
cdr3_aa: CASSEGTGELFF

clone_size: .
v_call: TRBV6-4
j_call: TRBJ1-1
d_call: TRBD1
cdr3_nt: TGTGCCAGTGGAGGGACAGGGTTGGCGTACACTGAAGCTTTCTTT
cdr3_aa: CASGGTGLAYTEAFF

clone_size: .
v_call: TRBV18
j_call: TRBJ1-1
d_call: .
cdr3_nt: TGTGCCAGCTCACGGCTGCCGGGGATGAACACTGAAGCTTTCTTT
cdr3_aa: CASSRLPGMNTEAFF

clone_size: .
v_call: TRBV21-1
j_call: TRBJ2-1
d_call: .
cdr3_nt: TGTGCCAGCAGCAAAGCGCTTCAGTGCGGCAACAGAAACTTCTACAATGAGCAGTTCTTC
cdr3_aa: CASSKALQCGNRNFYNEQFF

clone_size: .
v_call: TRBV21-1
j_call: TRBJ2-3
d_call: .
cdr3_nt: TGTGCCAGCAGCAAACCCGCGCCGCAGTATTTT
cdr3_aa: CASSKPAPQYF

clone_size: .
v_call: TRBV11-2
j_call: TRBJ2-5
d_call: .
cdr3_nt: TGTGCCAGCAGCTTAGATTTCATTTCCGGGGAGACCCAGTACTTC
cdr3_aa: CASSLDFISGETQYF

clone_size: few
v_call: TRBV20-1
j_call: TRBJ1-5
d_call: .
cdr3_nt: TGCAGTGTAGGGGCCCAGCATTTT
cdr3_aa: CSVGAQHF

clone_size: .
v_call: TRBV6-5
j_call: TRBJ1-1
d_call: .
cdr3_nt: TGTGCCAGCAAAAAAAGCATGAACACTGAAGCTTTCTTT
cdr3_aa: CASKKSMNTEAFF

clone_size: .
v_call: TRBV7-9
j_call: TRBJ2-5
d_call: .
cdr3_nt: TGTGCCAGCAGCTTGGACAGCGGGGAGACCCAGTACTTC
cdr3_aa: CASSLDSGETQYF

clone_size: .
v_call: TRBV14
j_call: TRBJ1-2
d_call: .
cdr3_nt: TGTGCCAGCAGCCAAAACCTCCATCGGGGCTACACCTTC
cdr3_aa: CASSQNLHRGYTF

clone_size: few
v_call: TRBV4-1
j_call: TRBJ1-5
d_call: .
cdr3_nt: TGCGCCAGCAGCCAAGATGAACAGAACTATCAGCCCCAGCATTTT
cdr3_aa: CASSQDEQNYQPQHF

clone_size: .
v_call: TRBV5-1
j_call: TRBJ2-7
d_call: .
cdr3_nt: TGCGCCAGCATCGACCCGGTTTGGTACGAGCAGTACTTC
cdr3_aa: CASIDPVWYEQYF

clone_size: .
v_call: TRBV29-1
j_call: TRBJ2-3
d_call: .
cdr3_nt: TGCAGCGTTGAAGTATCGAGGTTGGGTACAGATACGCAGTATTTT
cdr3_aa: CSVEVSRLGTDTQYF

clone_size: .
v_call: TRBV27
j_call: TRBJ2-1
d_call: TRBD2
cdr3_nt: TGTGCCAGCAGTTCGTTAACTAGCGGGGGTTACAATGAGCAGTTCTTC
cdr3_aa: CASSSLTSGGYNEQFF

clone_size: .
v_call: TRBV6-5
j_call: TRBJ1-6
d_call: .
cdr3_nt: TGTGCCAGCTTCAGAGGCGGGGGGGCCCTCCACTTT
cdr3_aa: CASFRGGGALHF

clone_size: once
v_call: TRBV15
j_call: TRBJ1-1
d_call: .
cdr3_nt: TGTGCCACCAGCAGAGATGAGGGGATGAACACTGAAGCTTTCTTT
cdr3_aa: CATSRDEGMNTEAFF

clone_size: .
v_call: TRBV19
j_call: TRBJ1-2
d_call: .
cdr3_nt: TGTGCCAGTAAGGATGTGGGCGGCTATGCGGATGGCTACACCTTC
cdr3_aa: CASKDVGGYADGYTF

clone_size: .
v_call: TRBV30
j_call: TRBJ1-1
d_call: .
cdr3_nt: TGTGCCTGGAGTAGGAGTCAGAACACTGAAGCTTTCTTT
cdr3_aa: CAWSRSQNTEAFF

clone_size: .
v_call: TRBV9
j_call: TRBJ1-3
d_call: TRBD1
cdr3_nt: TGTGCCAGCAGCGTAACGGACAGGGCGAGTGCTGGAAACACCATATATTTT
cdr3_aa: CASSVTDRASAGNTIYF

clone_size: .
v_call: TRBV5-6
j_call: TRBJ1-5
d_call: .
cdr3_nt: TGTGCCAGCAGCTTGGCCAACGGGGGGCTGAGCAATCAGCCCCAGCATTTT
cdr3_aa: CASSLANGGLSNQPQHF

clone_size: .
v_call: TRBV5-6
j_call: TRBJ1-1
d_call: .
cdr3_nt: TGTGCCAGCAGCTTTTACGGAGCGAACACTGAAGCTTTCTTT
cdr3_aa: CASSFYGANTEAFF

clone_size: few
v_call: TRBV10-3
j_call: TRBJ1-2
d_call: .
cdr3_nt: TGTGCCATCAGTGGGGAGGACGCTGGCCATGGCTACACCTTC
cdr3_aa: CAISGEDAGHGYTF

clone_size: .
v_call: TRBV6-1
j_call: TRBJ2-1
d_call: TRBD2
cdr3_nt: TGTGCCAGCAGTGAAGCCCCGGGACTAGGCTACAATGAGCAGTTCTTC
cdr3_aa: CASSEAPGLGYNEQFF

clone_size: .
v_call: TRBV5-1
j_call: TRBJ1-2
d_call: .
cdr3_nt: TGCGCCAGCAGCTTGGCGAGTGACACTAACTATGGCTACACCTTC
cdr3_aa: CASSLASDTNYGYTF

clone_size: .
v_call: TRBV19
j_call: TRBJ1-2
d_call: .
cdr3_nt: TGTGCCAGTAGTATAGACCCGGGACGGAGATATGGCTACACCTTC
cdr3_aa: CASSIDPGRRYGYTF

clone_size: .
v_call: TRBV7-9
j_call: TRBJ1-2
d_call: TRBD1
cdr3_nt: TGTGCCAGCAGCTCCCGTGCTTTGCCGGGACAGGGAATCTATGGCTACACCTTC
cdr3_aa: CASSSRALPGQGIYGYTF

clone_size: .
v_call: TRBV6-5
j_call: TRBJ1-6
d_call: TRBD1
cdr3_nt: TGTGCCAGCAGTTACTCGGGACAGGGGAGTTCACCCCTCCACTTT
cdr3_aa: CASSYSGQGSSPLHF

clone_size: .
v_call: TRBV5-1
j_call: TRBJ2-7
d_call: .
cdr3_nt: TGCGCCAGCAGCTTCCTGGGGCCGGGTTACGAGCAGTACTTC
cdr3_aa: CASSFLGPGYEQYF

clone_size: .
v_call: TRBV10-3
j_call: TRBJ1-2
d_call: .
cdr3_nt: TGTGCCATCAGTCCCTCTAACTATGGCTACACCTTC
cdr3_aa: CAISPSNYGYTF

clone_size: .
v_call: TRBV6-6
j_call: TRBJ2-7
d_call: TRBD2
cdr3_nt: TGTGCCAGCAGTTCACTCCTAGCGGGAGGATCCTACGAGCAGTACTTC
cdr3_aa: CASSSLLAGGSYEQYF

clone_size: .
v_call: TRBV15
j_call: TRBJ2-7
d_call: .
cdr3_nt: TGTGCCACCAGCAGAGGGTCGATCGGGGCCTACGAGCAGTACTTC
cdr3_aa: CATSRGSIGAYEQYF

clone_size: .
v_call: TRBV6-5
j_call: TRBJ2-5
d_call: .
cdr3_nt: TGTGCCAGCAGGGCGGGGACGGAGACCCAGTACTTC
cdr3_aa: CASRAGTETQYF

clone_size: .
v_call: TRBV5-6
j_call: TRBJ2-2
d_call: .
cdr3_nt: TGTGCCAGCAGCTTGGACGGGGGCGCCAACACCGGGGAGCTGTTTTTT
cdr3_aa: CASSLDGGANTGELFF

clone_size: .
v_call: TRBV7-2
j_call: TRBJ1-1
d_call: .
cdr3_nt: TGTGCCAGCAGCTCGTACTTACCCACTGAAGCTTTCTTT
cdr3_aa: CASSSYLPTEAFF

clone_size: once
v_call: TRBV7-8
j_call: TRBJ2-7
d_call: .
cdr3_nt: TGTGCCAGCAGCTTAGCTAGACAGGCCCTGGGCGACGAGCAGTACTTC
cdr3_aa: CASSLARQALGDEQYF

clone_size: .
v_call: TRBV6-6
j_call: TRBJ2-7
d_call: .
cdr3_nt: TGTGCCAGCAGTTCTATGAGTTCCGAGCAGTACTTC
cdr3_aa: CASSSMSSEQYF

clone_size: few
v_call: TRBV7-2
j_call: TRBJ2-3
d_call: .
cdr3_nt: TGTGCCAGCAGCCCGAATCTGGGGACAGATACGCAGTATTTT
cdr3_aa: CASSPNLGTDTQYF

clone_size: once
v_call: TRBV18
j_call: TRBJ2-7
d_call: .
cdr3_nt: TGTGCCAGCTCACCACCCGTGACAGGATTCTACGAGCAGTACTTC
cdr3_aa: CASSPPVTGFYEQYF